Listed below are T cell receptor beta chains from one sample, sequenced in a study of T cell repertoires in cytomegalovirus infection. Their cognate antigens are unknown. Using its own MiXCR run on the reads, TCRdb lists one record per CDR3 protein. The sample lists about 890,000 distinct CDR3 sequences; approximately 31% were seen once. This specimen was cultured CD8+ T cells from PBMCs, taken from culture after CMV antigen stimulation. Receptor source: a human donor in good health (CMV status not recorded). Some clones in this sample may be carry-over from other donors' samples. Both conserved end residues are part of each CDR3. D genes are given only for firm matches. Rows give clone size only sometimes, using once, few, many, or a class for an expanded clone.

d_call j_call v_call clone_size cdr3_aa cdr3_nt
TRBD2 TRBJ2-3 TRBV6-1 many CASRRTSGGPLSTDTQYF TGTGCCAGCAGACGGACTAGCGGGGGGCCGCTAAGCACAGATACGCAGTATTTT
- TRBJ1-1 TRBV4-2 - CASSQGEGSEAFF TGTGCCAGCAGCCAAGGGGAGGGGTCTGAAGCTTTCTTT
- TRBJ1-1 TRBV7-9 - CASSLVAGWNTEAFF TGTGCCAGCAGCTTAGTGGCAGGATGGAACACTGAAGCTTTCTTT
TRBD2 TRBJ2-2 TRBV12-3/TRBV12-4 few CASSLLGGGNTGELFF TGTGCCAGCAGTTTGCTGGGGGGGGGGAACACCGGGGAGCTGTTTTTT
- TRBJ2-7 TRBV19 - CASSADGEQYF TGTGCCAGCTCCGCCGACGGCGAGCAGTACTTC
- TRBJ1-5 TRBV6-2/TRBV6-3 - CASSHAPAQGDDQPQHF TGTGCCAGCAGTCATGCACCTGCACAGGGAGACGATCAGCCCCAGCATTTT
- TRBJ1-1 TRBV27 few CASSWKGHGDTEAFF TGTGCCAGCAGTTGGAAGGGACACGGGGACACTGAAGCTTTCTTT
- TRBJ2-3 TRBV19 - CASSIGVTSTDTQYF TGTGCCAGTAGTATCGGAGTAACTAGCACAGATACGCAGTATTTT
TRBD1 TRBJ1-5 TRBV6-1 few CASNHGTAILNQPQHF TGTGCCAGCAACCACGGGACAGCCATTCTCAATCAGCCCCAGCATTTT
- TRBJ1-2 TRBV6-6 - CASSYGLPKRRYGYTF TGTGCCAGCAGTTACGGCCTCCCGAAGAGGAGGTATGGCTACACCTTC
- TRBJ2-7 TRBV7-4 many CASSSWTVSYEQYF TGTGCCAGCAGCTCCTGGACCGTCTCCTACGAGCAGTACTTC
- TRBJ2-1 TRBV7-2 many CASSLADSYNEQFF TGTGCCAGCAGCTTAGCTGACAGTTACAATGAGCAGTTCTTC
- TRBJ1-1 TRBV6-2/TRBV6-3 few CASSEWWGQTNTEAFF TGTGCCAGCAGTGAATGGTGGGGACAAACCAACACTGAAGCTTTCTTT
- TRBJ1-3 TRBV25-1 - CASSEYAAAEFGNTIYF TGTGCCAGCAGTGAATATGCGGCCGCCGAATTCGGAAACACCATATATTTT
- TRBJ1-4 TRBV27 few CASSSSDLELFF TGTGCCAGCAGTTCCTCGGATCTGGAACTGTTTTTT
- TRBJ1-5 TRBV12-5 - CASAPDFNQPQHF TGTGCTAGTGCCCCGGACTTTAATCAGCCCCAGCATTTT
TRBD1 TRBJ2-6 TRBV10-3 - CAISVWGHRDRGNVSSGANVLTF TGTGCCATCAGTGTGTGGGGCCACCGGGACAGGGGGAATGTAAGCTCTGGGGCCAACGTCCTGACTTTC
- TRBJ2-5 TRBV6-2/TRBV6-3 - CASSYVGGRETQYF TGTGCCAGCAGTTACGTCGGGGGTAGGGAGACCCAGTACTTC
- TRBJ2-3 TRBV7-9 - CASSGAPRGDTQYF TGTGCCAGCAGCGGGGCTCCTCGGGGTGATACGCAGTATTTT
- TRBJ1-6 TRBV12-3/TRBV12-4 - CASRVGDSPLHF TGTGCCAGCAGGGTCGGGGATTCACCCCTCCACTTT
- TRBJ1-1 TRBV6-1 few CASLRGQAEAFF TGTGCCAGCCTGAGAGGGCAGGCTGAAGCTTTCTTT
- TRBJ2-1 TRBV12-3/TRBV12-4 few CASSERGAIYNEQFF TGTGCCAGCAGCGAGCGCGGGGCCATCTACAATGAGCAGTTCTTC
- TRBJ2-7 TRBV7-9 few CASDKSQGSYEQYF TGTGCCAGCGACAAGTCGCAGGGGTCTTACGAGCAGTACTTC
- TRBJ1-1 TRBV25-1 - CASSEWDGNTEAFF TGTGCCAGCAGTGAATGGGACGGGAACACTGAAGCTTTCTTT
- TRBJ1-2 TRBV27 few CASSLGRGHVYGYTF TGTGCCAGCAGTTTAGGTCGGGGGCACGTCTATGGCTACACCTTC
- TRBJ1-1 TRBV6-4 - CASSDSGDTEAFF TGTGCCAGCAGTGACTCGGGAGACACTGAAGCTTTCTTT
TRBD2 TRBJ2-2 TRBV2 - CARGQRGGFSGELFF TGTGCCAGGGGACAACGGGGGGGATTCTCCGGGGAGCTGTTTTTT
TRBD2 TRBJ2-1 TRBV7-2 many CASSLSSGGVNEQFF TGTGCCAGCAGCTTGAGTAGCGGGGGGGTCAATGAGCAGTTCTTC
- TRBJ2-1 TRBV7-8 many CASSLARKGSGGDDEQFF TGTGCCAGCAGCTTAGCACGTAAGGGGTCAGGGGGGGACGATGAGCAGTTCTTC
- TRBJ1-2 TRBV12-3/TRBV12-4 - CASRPGMANGYTF TGTGCCAGCAGACCCGGGATGGCCAATGGCTACACCTTC
- TRBJ1-5 TRBV6-2/TRBV6-3 - CASSSDGTGNQPQHF TGTGCCAGCAGCTCAGATGGGACGGGCAATCAGCCCCAGCATTTT
TRBD1 TRBJ1-1 TRBV7-6 many CASSHGTGTEAFF TGTGCCAGCAGCCACGGGACAGGCACTGAAGCTTTCTTT
- TRBJ2-1 TRBV6-2/TRBV6-3 few CASSYVGSFNEQFF TGTGCCAGCAGTTACGTCGGCAGCTTCAATGAGCAGTTCTTC
- TRBJ2-5 TRBV27 - CASSPWTTGETQYF TGTGCCAGCAGCCCGTGGACAACGGGGGAGACCCAGTACTTC
- TRBJ2-5 TRBV6-5 - CASSYTTAFGETQYF TGTGCCAGCAGTTACACGACAGCCTTCGGAGAGACCCAGTACTTC
- TRBJ2-2 TRBV6-4 - CASSEGPGQFTGELFF TGTGCCAGCAGTGAGGGTCCAGGGCAGTTCACCGGGGAGCTGTTTTTT
- TRBJ1-5 TRBV11-2 - CASSLDLPPGDILGSNQPQHF TGTGCCAGCAGCTTAGATCTTCCACCGGGGGACATTCTTGGTAGCAATCAGCCCCAGCATTTT
TRBD1 TRBJ1-6 TRBV4-3 few CASSQDKTGGNSPLHF TGCGCCAGCAGCCAAGATAAAACAGGGGGGAATTCACCCCTCCACTTT
- TRBJ2-5 TRBV9 - CASSVGLKETQYF TGTGCCAGCAGCGTAGGGCTTAAAGAGACCCAGTACTTC
- TRBJ2-3 TRBV6-1 - CASSLRVGFTDTQYF TGTGCCAGCAGTCTCCGGGTGGGCTTCACAGATACGCAGTATTTT
- TRBJ2-3 TRBV28 few CASSWTLTGRPNDPQYF TGTGCCAGCAGTTGGACCCTCACGGGACGGCCGAATGACCCGCAGTATTTT
TRBD2 TRBJ2-3 TRBV20-1 - CSASLPRSSGGKGDTQYF TGCAGTGCTTCCCTCCCCCGATCTAGCGGGGGGAAGGGAGATACGCAGTATTTT
- TRBJ1-1 TRBV19 - CASSIGAGVEGEAFF TGTGCCAGTAGTATAGGGGCAGGGGTAGAAGGTGAAGCTTTCTTT
TRBD1 TRBJ1-2 TRBV7-2 many CASSPGDRGTGYTF TGTGCCAGCAGCCCCGGGGACAGGGGGACTGGCTACACCTTC
- TRBJ1-4 TRBV27 few CASSFGQKLFF TGTGCCAGCAGTTTTGGTCAAAAACTGTTTTTT
- TRBJ2-1 TRBV12-3/TRBV12-4 - CASSPTSHEQFF TGTGCCAGCAGCCCTACTAGCCATGAGCAGTTCTTC
- TRBJ2-7 TRBV7-6 - CASSRVFGELGDEQYF TGTGCCAGCAGCCGTGTTTTCGGGGAATTAGGAGACGAGCAGTACTTC
- TRBJ2-7 TRBV6-5 - CASSYFGQGEGGGYYEQYF TGTGCCAGCAGTTACTTTGGACAGGGAGAGGGGGGGGGGTACTACGAGCAGTACTTC
- TRBJ1-5 TRBV27 - CASSSTEGNQPQHF TGTGCCAGCAGCTCAACCGAGGGCAATCAGCCCCAGCATTTT
TRBD2 TRBJ2-1 TRBV19 few CASRDYERGGSGYNEQFF TGTGCCAGTAGAGACTACGAGCGGGGGGGCTCCGGCTACAATGAGCAGTTCTTC
- TRBJ2-1 TRBV4-1 few CASSQGPGGLEQFF TGCGCCAGCAGCCAAGGCCCCGGGGGTCTCGAGCAGTTCTTC
TRBD1 TRBJ2-3 TRBV6-2/TRBV6-3 once CASTSPRDRGLTDTQYF TGTGCCAGCACTTCCCCTCGGGACAGGGGGCTCACAGATACGCAGTATTTT
- TRBJ2-7 TRBV20-1 - CSARDLRGPSGEQYF TGCAGTGCTAGAGATCTTCGGGGACCCTCCGGCGAGCAGTACTTC
TRBD2 TRBJ2-5 TRBV9 - CASSSGGALGETQYF TGTGCCAGCTCTAGCGGGGGGGCCTTAGGAGAGACCCAGTACTTC
- TRBJ1-1 TRBV6-1 - CASSYSGHSNTEAFF TGTGCCAGCAGTTACAGCGGACACTCGAACACTGAAGCTTTCTTT
- TRBJ2-5 TRBV28 few CASSRGIQETQYF TGTGCCAGCAGTCGGGGAATTCAAGAGACCCAGTACTTC
TRBD1 TRBJ2-3 TRBV6-1 many CASSESAGGPDTQYF TGTGCCAGCAGTGAAAGCGCAGGGGGCCCAGATACGCAGTATTTT
- TRBJ2-5 TRBV7-9 few CASRGPREETQYF TGTGCCAGCAGGGGACCTAGAGAAGAGACCCAGTACTTC
TRBD2 TRBJ2-1 TRBV5-6 - CASSLGAGPSYNEQFF TGTGCCAGCAGCTTGGGAGCGGGACCATCCTACAATGAGCAGTTCTTC
TRBD1 TRBJ2-1 TRBV7-9 - CASSYRTGGENEQFF TGTGCCAGCAGCTACAGGACAGGGGGCGAAAATGAGCAGTTCTTC